The rows below give T cell receptor beta chains drawn from one sample of a study of vaccination effects on CD4 cells after COVID-19. Antigens for these TCRs are unknown. TCRdb's table, derived via immunoSEQ multiplex PCR, lists solely in-frame clones and lacks some. Altogether about 60,000 clones are present, under 80% being singletons, with the ten largest covering 1.5% to 2%. Sequenced material: CD4+ T cells from PBMCs cultured with HCoV-OC43 spike peptides, taken after COVID-19 vaccination. These receptors were taken from a human donor who received a COVID-19 vaccine. CDR3s include the opening cysteine and the closing phenylalanine or tryptophan. Each record gives: CDR3 length, clone size, V gene, J gene, D gene, CDR3 DNA, CDR3 protein. A D gene is named only where the DNA matches it firmly. The size entry is marked missing in some rows and otherwise reads once, few, many or a size class.

12	-	TRBV29-1	TRBJ2-3	-	TGCAGCGTGGCTGACGGCACAGATACGCAGTATTTT	CSVADGTDTQYF
13	-	TRBV2	TRBJ2-5	TRBD2	TGTGCCAGCTTTCGGACTAGCGGGGAGACCCAGTACTTC	CASFRTSGETQYF
16	once	TRBV18	TRBJ1-2	TRBD1	TGTGCCAGCTCACCAATACCCGAACAGGGGGCGCGTGGCTACACCTTC	CASSPIPEQGARGYTF
17	-	TRBV18	TRBJ2-5	TRBD2	TGTGCCAGCTCACCAACTAGCGGGGACCCCTCCGGGGAGACCCAGTACTTC	CASSPTSGDPSGETQYF
13	-	TRBV11-1	TRBJ1-6	-	TGTGCCAGCGGACAACAGGTGAATTCACCCCTCCACTTT	CASGQQVNSPLHF
14	once	TRBV6-5	TRBJ1-1	TRBD1	TGTGCCAGCAGTTACAGACAGGGGGGGACTGAAGCTTTCTTT	CASSYRQGGTEAFF
14	-	TRBV7-2	TRBJ1-1	-	TGTGCCAGCAGTCCCCACTCGGGGCTCACTGAAGCTTTCTTT	CASSPHSGLTEAFF
13	-	TRBV5-1	TRBJ2-2	-	TGCGCCAGCAGCTTGGAAGTATCCGGGGAGCTGTTTTTT	CASSLEVSGELFF
14	-	TRBV28	TRBJ1-5	-	TGTGCCAGCAGACCGTCAGGGTTCAATCAGCCCCAGCATTTT	CASRPSGFNQPQHF
15	-	TRBV19	TRBJ2-5	TRBD1	TGTGCCAGTAGTTCTTTAGGACAGGGGGTAGAGACCCAGTACTTC	CASSSLGQGVETQYF